In this sample, the clone carrying this T cell receptor (beta chain) turned up a few times. Its antigen is currently unknown. In germline, CDR1 is SEHNR, CDR2 FQNEAQ (reference sequence). CDR3 size: 16 residues. V shed 0 bases and J shed 6 bases, with 16 bases lying between them. Data came from immunoSEQ multiplex PCR; TCRdb stores just in-frame clones and leaves some out. The profile shows some 9,900 clones, 86% of them singletons. The sample is drawn from a study of blood T cell dynamics during melanoma immunotherapy. Study summary: Patients with metastatic melanoma got pembrolizumab or nivolumab-ipilimumab as first-line care. Study-level findings and limits: PBMC repertoires of eventual disease-control patients split at W3 into clonality or diversity gains.

Time point indicated: pre-treatment baseline. Apart from two fast progressors, RECIST 1.1 response was judged 12 weeks post-infusion. Prior systemic cancer therapy, immunosuppressant use and other active malignancies excluded patients. The receptor's source is a human donor with melanoma. Source: blood, taken from a patient treated with checkpoint blockade. The genes are TRBV7-9 and TRBJ2-3; D possibly corresponds to TRBD1 (5 bases). The DNA for the CDR3 is TGTGCCAGCAGCTTAGCTACCGCCAGGGCTGGGGATACGCAGTATTTT. Its translation is CASSLATARAGDTQYF.